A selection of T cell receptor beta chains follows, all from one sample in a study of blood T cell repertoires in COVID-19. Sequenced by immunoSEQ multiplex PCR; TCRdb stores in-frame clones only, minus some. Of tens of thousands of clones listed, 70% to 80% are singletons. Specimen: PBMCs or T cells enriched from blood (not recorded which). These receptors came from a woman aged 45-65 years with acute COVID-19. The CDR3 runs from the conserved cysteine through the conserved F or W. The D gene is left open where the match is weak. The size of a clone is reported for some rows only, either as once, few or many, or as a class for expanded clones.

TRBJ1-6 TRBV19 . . CASNQGSSSYNSPLHF TGTGCCAGTAACCAGGGGAGTAGCTCCTATAATTCACCCCTCCACTTT
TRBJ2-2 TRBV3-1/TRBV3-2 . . CASSQISSPGELFF TGTGCCAGCAGCCAAATAAGTAGTCCCGGGGAGCTGTTTTTT
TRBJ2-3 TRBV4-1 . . CASSPRSATGDTQYF TGCGCCAGCAGCCCCCGGTCAGCTACGGGAGATACGCAGTATTTT
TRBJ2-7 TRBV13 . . CASSLAGYYEQYF TGTGCCAGCAGCTTGGCAGGGTACTACGAGCAGTACTTC
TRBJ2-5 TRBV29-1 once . CSVSGNLPQYF TGCAGCGTTTCGGGTAACCTACCCCAGTACTTC
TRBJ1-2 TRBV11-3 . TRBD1 CASSLGTGHKGTGYTF TGTGCCAGCAGCTTAGGGACAGGTCATAAAGGGACTGGCTACACCTTC
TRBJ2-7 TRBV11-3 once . CASSLGVGQVKVQYF TGTGCCAGCAGTCTGGGTGTGGGGCAGGTGAAGGTGCAGTACTTC
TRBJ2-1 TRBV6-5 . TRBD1 CASSYSPTGGKNEQFF TGTGCCAGCAGTTACAGTCCGACAGGGGGCAAGAATGAGCAGTTCTTC
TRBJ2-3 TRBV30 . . CAWTDRSDLSTDTQYF TGTGCCTGGACCGACAGGTCTGACCTTAGCACAGATACGCAGTATTTT
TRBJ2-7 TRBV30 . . CAWSSRYEQYF TGTGCCTGGAGTAGCCGCTACGAGCAGTACTTC
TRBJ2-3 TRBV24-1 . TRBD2 CATSGGLGGTDTQYF TGTGCCACCAGTGGTGGACTAGGGGGCACAGATACGCAGTATTTT
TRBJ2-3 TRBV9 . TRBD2 CASSDLAGPGDTQYF TGTGCCAGCAGCGACTTAGCGGGGCCTGGGGATACGCAGTATTTT
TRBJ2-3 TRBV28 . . CASSPGLSAQYF TGTGCCAGCAGTCCCGGACTCAGCGCGCAGTATTTT
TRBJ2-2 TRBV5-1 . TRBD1 CASSWDRSNTGELFF TGCGCCAGCAGTTGGGACAGATCGAACACCGGGGAGCTGTTTTTT
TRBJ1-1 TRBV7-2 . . CASSKQQNTEAFF TGTGCCAGCAGCAAACAGCAGAACACTGAAGCTTTCTTT
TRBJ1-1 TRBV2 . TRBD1 CASSGTGGLNTEAFF TGTGCCAGCAGCGGAACAGGGGGGCTGAACACTGAAGCTTTCTTT
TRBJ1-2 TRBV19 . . CASREGANNYGYTF TGTGCCAGTAGGGAAGGGGCCAACAACTATGGCTACACCTTC
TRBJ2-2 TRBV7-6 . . CASSLPANTGELFF TGTGCCAGCAGCTTACCGGCGAACACCGGGGAGCTGTTTTTT
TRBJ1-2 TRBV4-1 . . CASSKEISQGWYGYTF TGCGCCAGCAGCAAAGAGATTTCACAGGGCTGGTATGGCTACACCTTC
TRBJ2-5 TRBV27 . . CASSFGGRETQYF TGTGCCAGCAGTTTCGGGGGAAGGGAGACCCAGTACTTC
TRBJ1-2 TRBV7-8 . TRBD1 CASSFSAGTGGRRGYTF TGTGCCAGCAGCTTTTCGGCAGGGACAGGGGGCCGTCGGGGCTACACCTTC
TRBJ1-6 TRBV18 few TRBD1 CASSPTGDSPLHF TGTGCCAGCTCACCGACAGGGGACTCACCCCTCCACTTT
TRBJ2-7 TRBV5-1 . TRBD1 CASSLGTGTGYSYEQYF TGCGCCAGCAGCTTGGGAACCGGGACAGGGTATTCCTACGAGCAGTACTTC
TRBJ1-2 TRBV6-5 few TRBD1 CASSYLTGDYGYTF TGTGCCAGCAGTTACTTGACAGGGGACTATGGCTACACCTTC
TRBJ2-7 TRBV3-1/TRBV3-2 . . CASSQEGRPQNYEQYF TGTGCCAGCAGCCAAGAGGGCAGACCCCAAAACTACGAGCAGTACTTC
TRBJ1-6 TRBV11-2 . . CASSLEPPRGPLHF TGTGCCAGCAGCTTAGAACCGCCCCGCGGACCCCTCCACTTT
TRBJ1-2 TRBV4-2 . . CASSQEGRAYGYTF TGTGCCAGCAGCCAAGAGGGCAGGGCCTATGGCTACACCTTC
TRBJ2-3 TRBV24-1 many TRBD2 CATSEPSGGAGDTQYF TGTGCCACCAGTGAGCCTAGCGGGGGGGCCGGAGATACGCAGTATTTT
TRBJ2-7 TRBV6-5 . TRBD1 CASRTGGYEQYF TGTGCCAGCCGGACAGGGGGCTACGAGCAGTACTTC
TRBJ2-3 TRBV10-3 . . CAIRIAGGQGTQYF TGTGCCATCCGCATAGCGGGGGGACAGGGTACGCAGTATTTT
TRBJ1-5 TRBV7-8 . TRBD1 CASSLEGAGGQPQHF TGTGCCAGCAGCTTAGAGGGGGCAGGGGGTCAGCCCCAGCATTTT
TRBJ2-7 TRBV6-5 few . CASSSSSGGGYEQYF TGTGCCAGCAGTAGCTCCTCAGGCGGAGGGTACGAGCAGTACTTC
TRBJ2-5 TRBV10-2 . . CASSEGLAGQTQYF TGCGCCAGCAGTGAGGGGCTAGCAGGACAGACCCAGTACTTC
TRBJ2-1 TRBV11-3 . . CASSLPWGGSPYNEQFF TGTGCCAGCAGCTTACCGTGGGGGGGCAGTCCCTACAATGAGCAGTTCTTC
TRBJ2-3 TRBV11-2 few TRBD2 CASSLMSGGGLNTQYF TGTGCCAGCAGCTTAATGAGCGGGGGGGGTTTGAATACGCAGTATTTT
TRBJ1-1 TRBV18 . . CASSLQGATEAFF TGTGCCAGCTCACTACAGGGAGCCACTGAAGCTTTCTTT
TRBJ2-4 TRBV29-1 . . CSVESGAGMNIQYF TGCAGCGTTGAAAGTGGGGCAGGGATGAACATTCAGTACTTC
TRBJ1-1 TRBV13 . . CASSSGRVTEAFF TGTGCCAGCAGCTCCGGTCGGGTCACTGAAGCTTTCTTT
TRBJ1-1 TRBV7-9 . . CATGSSRKAPTQMATEAFF TGTGCCACCGGCAGCTCAAGGAAAGCCCCGACTCAGATGGCCACTGAAGCTTTCTTT
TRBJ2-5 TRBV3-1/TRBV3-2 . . CASSFRGGETQYF TGTGCCAGCAGCTTCAGGGGTGGAGAGACCCAGTACTTC
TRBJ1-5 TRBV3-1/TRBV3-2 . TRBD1 CARRPGQANQPQHF TGTGCCAGGAGACCGGGACAGGCCAATCAGCCCCAGCATTTT
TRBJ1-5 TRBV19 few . CASEKGGVPRPQHF TGTGCCAGTGAAAAAGGGGGAGTCCCAAGGCCCCAGCATTTT
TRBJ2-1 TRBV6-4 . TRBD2 CASSDGEDGGGRYNEQFF TGTGCCAGCAGTGATGGGGAGGATGGCGGGGGGCGTTACAATGAGCAGTTCTTC